The clone carrying this T cell receptor (beta chain) was found a few times. Its target is not known. Addition of a universal primer site occurred through template switching, and cDNA carried unique molecular identifiers. Via MiXCR, TCRdb re-called the 5' RACE reads, giving one row per CDR3 protein. This table has more than 200,000 distinct CDR3 sequences, around 10% appearing once. Germline-derived CDR1 and CDR2 are SGHKS and YYEKEE (reference sequence). The ends were cut back, 4 bases at V and 5 bases at J, with 21 bases in the middle. This CDR3 region has 16 residues. The data were obtained in a study of identical twins. Study-wide findings and caveats: Twins showed weaker excess sharing in their beta out-of-frame sequences. Out-of-frame alpha sequences shared between twins exhibited an excess of low generation probability. Abundant beta clonotypes from cord blood bore fewer insertions; memory repertoires lacked this pattern.

This sequence was found in a woman aged 18-30 years in good health. The J gene is TRBJ2-5, the V gene TRBV5-5; maybe TRBD1 (7 bases). Input material: memory (CD45RO+) T cells sorted from blood. The CDR3 spells CASSGFQGDSRETQYF. Here the CDR3 DNA reads TGTGCCAGCAGCGGATTCCAGGGGGACTCCCGGGAGACCCAGTACTTC.